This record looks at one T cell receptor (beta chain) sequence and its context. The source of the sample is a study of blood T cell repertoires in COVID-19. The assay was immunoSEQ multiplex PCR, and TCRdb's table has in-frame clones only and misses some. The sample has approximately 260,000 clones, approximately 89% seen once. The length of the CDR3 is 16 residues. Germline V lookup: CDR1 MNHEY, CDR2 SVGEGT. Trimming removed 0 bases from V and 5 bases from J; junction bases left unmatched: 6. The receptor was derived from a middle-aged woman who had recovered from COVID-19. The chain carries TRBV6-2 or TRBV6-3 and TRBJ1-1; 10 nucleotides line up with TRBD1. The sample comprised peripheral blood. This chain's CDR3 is CASSYSTRDRGTEAFF. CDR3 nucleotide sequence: TGTGCCAGCAGTTACTCAACCAGGGACAGGGGAACTGAAGCTTTCTTT.